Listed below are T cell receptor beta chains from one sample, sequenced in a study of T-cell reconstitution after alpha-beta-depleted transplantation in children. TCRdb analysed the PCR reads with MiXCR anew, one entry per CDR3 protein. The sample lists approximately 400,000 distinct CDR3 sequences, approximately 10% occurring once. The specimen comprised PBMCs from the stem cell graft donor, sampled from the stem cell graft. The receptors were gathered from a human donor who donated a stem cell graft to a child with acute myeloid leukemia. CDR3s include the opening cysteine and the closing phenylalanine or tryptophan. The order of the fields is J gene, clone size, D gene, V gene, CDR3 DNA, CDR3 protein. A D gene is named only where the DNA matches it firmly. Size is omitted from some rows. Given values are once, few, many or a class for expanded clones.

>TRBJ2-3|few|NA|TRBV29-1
TGCAGCGTTGAGCGGTCTTCTAGCACAGATACGCAGTATTTT
CSVERSSSTDTQYF
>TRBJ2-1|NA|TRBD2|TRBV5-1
TGCGCCAGCAGCTCCGGGACTAGCGGGGGGACTCGGTGGAATGAGCAGTTCTTC
CASSSGTSGGTRWNEQFF
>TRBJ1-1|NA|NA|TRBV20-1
TGCAGTGCTAGAGACGTCCAGGGAATCGGCACTGAAGCTTTCTTT
CSARDVQGIGTEAFF
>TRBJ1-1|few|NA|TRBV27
TGTGCCAGCAGTCCGATAAACACGAACACTGAAGCTTTCTTT
CASSPINTNTEAFF
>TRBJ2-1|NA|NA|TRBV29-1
TGCAGCGTTGAGCGGGGCTCCTACAATGAGCAGTTCTTC
CSVERGSYNEQFF
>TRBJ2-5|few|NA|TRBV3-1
TGTGCCAGCAGCCGAGTGTCGGGGGCGCACCAAGAGACCCAGTACTTC
CASSRVSGAHQETQYF
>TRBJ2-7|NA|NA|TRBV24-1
TGTGCCACCAGTGACACACTCTACGAGCAGTACTTC
CATSDTLYEQYF
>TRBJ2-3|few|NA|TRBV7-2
TGTGCCAGCAGCTTGCGCCAGCGCCCCCGTAGCACAGATACGCAGTATTTT
CASSLRQRPRSTDTQYF
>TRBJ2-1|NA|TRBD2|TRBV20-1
TGCAGTGCTAGAGCGGCTAGCGGGGCGTACAATGAGCAGTTCTTC
CSARAASGAYNEQFF
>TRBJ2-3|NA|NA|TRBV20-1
TGCAGTGCTAGAGGTAATTCCGGTAGCACAGATACGCAGTATTTT
CSARGNSGSTDTQYF
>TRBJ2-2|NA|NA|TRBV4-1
TGCGCCAGCAGCCAAGATGGGGCGGGTGCTCAGGACGGGGAGCTGTTTTTT
CASSQDGAGAQDGELFF
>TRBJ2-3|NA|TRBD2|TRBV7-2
TGTGCCAGCGTGGCGGGAGGGGCAGATACGCAGTATTTT
CASVAGGADTQYF
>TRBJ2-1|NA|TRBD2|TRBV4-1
TGCGCCAGCAGCCACGAACTAGCGGACTCCTACAATGAGCAGTTCTTC
CASSHELADSYNEQFF
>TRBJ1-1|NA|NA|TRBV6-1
TGTGCCAGCGGGGGTCAAAAAACAGGGATCACTGAAGCTTTCTTT
CASGGQKTGITEAFF
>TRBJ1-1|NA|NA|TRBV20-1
TGCAGTGCTAGTAAGGGTTGGGGCACTGAAGCTTTCTTT
CSASKGWGTEAFF
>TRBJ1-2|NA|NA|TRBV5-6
TGTGCCAGCAGCTTTACGCAGACGGATTCCTATGGCTACACCTTC
CASSFTQTDSYGYTF
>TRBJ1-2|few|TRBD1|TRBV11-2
TGTGCCAGCAGCCTCAGATCGGTCTTCAGGGGGAACTATGGCTACACCTTC
CASSLRSVFRGNYGYTF
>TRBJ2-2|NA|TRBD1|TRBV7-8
TGTGCCAGCCGGATGGACAGGGCGAACACCGGGGAGCTGTTTTTT
CASRMDRANTGELFF
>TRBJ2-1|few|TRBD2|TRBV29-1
TGCAGCGTTGAAGGGGCGGGAGTCTACAATGAGCAGTTCTTC
CSVEGAGVYNEQFF
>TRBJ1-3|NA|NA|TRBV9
TGTGCCAGCAGCGGAGACGGGCCCTCTGGAAACACCATATATTTT
CASSGDGPSGNTIYF
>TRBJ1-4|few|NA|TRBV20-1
TGCAGTGCTTGGTACCGGGCAGAAAAACTGTTTTTT
CSAWYRAEKLFF
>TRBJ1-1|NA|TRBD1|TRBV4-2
TGTGCCAGCAGCCAAGACCCGGGACAGGGGTTCGGGGCTTTCTTT
CASSQDPGQGFGAFF